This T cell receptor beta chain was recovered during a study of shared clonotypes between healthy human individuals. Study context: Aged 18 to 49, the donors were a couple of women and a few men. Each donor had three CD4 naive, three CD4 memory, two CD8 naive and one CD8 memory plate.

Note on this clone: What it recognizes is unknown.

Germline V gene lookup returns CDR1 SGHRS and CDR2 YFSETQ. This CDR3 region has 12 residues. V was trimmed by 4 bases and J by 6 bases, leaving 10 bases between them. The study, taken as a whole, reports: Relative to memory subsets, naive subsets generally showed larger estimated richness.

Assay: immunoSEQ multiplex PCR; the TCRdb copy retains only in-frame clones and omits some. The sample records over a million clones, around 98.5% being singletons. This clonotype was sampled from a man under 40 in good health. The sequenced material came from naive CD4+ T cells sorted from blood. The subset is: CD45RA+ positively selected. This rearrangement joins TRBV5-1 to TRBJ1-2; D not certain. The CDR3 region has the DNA TGCGCCAGCAGCGCTGGACGGAATGGCTACACCTTC. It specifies CASSAGRNGYTF.